The text below deals with one T cell receptor (beta chain). These data originate in a study of human T cells and chemical hapten exposure. Unfractionated whole blood was the source from which total RNA was extracted. The CDR3 is 14 amino acids. Per germline, CDR1 DFQATT and CDR2 SNEGSKA (reference sequence). V was clipped by 5 bases and J by 1 base, with 13 bases between them. The library labeled individual cDNA molecules by adding unique molecular identifiers to them. Study processing details: The number of TCRs in each sample had a median of approximately 99,000 and spanned about 20,000 to 700,000. One entry per CDR3 protein, called by TCRdb with MiXCR from the 5' RACE reads. In this record, the V and J calls reflect TCRdb's handling and not the investigators' own analysis. Of approximately 110,000 distinct CDR3 sequences in the sample, around 20% are singletons; the top ten hold 2.5% to 3.5%.

The V and J genes are TRBV20-1 and TRBJ2-3; TRBD1 is a possible D gene (5 bases). This TCR was sampled from a human donor in good health. This CDR3 is CSAPRQPGTDTQYF. DNA of the CDR3: TGCAGTGCTCCGCGACAGCCAGGCACAGATACGCAGTATTTT.